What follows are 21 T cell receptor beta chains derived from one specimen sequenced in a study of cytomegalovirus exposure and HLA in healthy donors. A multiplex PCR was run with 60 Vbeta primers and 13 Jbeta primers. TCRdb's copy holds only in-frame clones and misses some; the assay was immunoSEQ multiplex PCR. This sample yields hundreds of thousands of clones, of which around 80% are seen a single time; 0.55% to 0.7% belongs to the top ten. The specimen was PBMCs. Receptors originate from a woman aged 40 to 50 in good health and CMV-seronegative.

The CDR3 is CASSTWTGRNSPLHF. The CDR3 DNA reads as TGCGCCAGCAGCACCTGGACAGGTCGAAATTCACCCCTCCACTTT. The chain has TRBV5-1 and TRBJ1-6, with 7 nucleotides matching TRBD1. This CDR3 contains 15 residues. With 4 bases clipped from V and 7 bases from J, the junction kept 8 bases outside the gene matches. From germline, CDR1 is SGHRS and CDR2 YFSETQ.

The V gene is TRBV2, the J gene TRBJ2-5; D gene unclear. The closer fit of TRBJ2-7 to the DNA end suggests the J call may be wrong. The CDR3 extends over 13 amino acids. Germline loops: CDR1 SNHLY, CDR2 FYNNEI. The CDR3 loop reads CASTSRAIYEQYF. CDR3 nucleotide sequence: TGTGCCAGCACCTCACGAGCTATCTACGAGCAGTACTTC.

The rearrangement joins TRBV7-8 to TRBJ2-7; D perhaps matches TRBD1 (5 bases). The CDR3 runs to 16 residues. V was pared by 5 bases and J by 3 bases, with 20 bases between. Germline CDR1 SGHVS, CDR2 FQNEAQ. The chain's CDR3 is CASSPNRQGSLYEQYF. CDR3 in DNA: TGTGCCAGCAGCCCCAATAGGCAGGGTTCCCTCTACGAGCAGTACTTC.

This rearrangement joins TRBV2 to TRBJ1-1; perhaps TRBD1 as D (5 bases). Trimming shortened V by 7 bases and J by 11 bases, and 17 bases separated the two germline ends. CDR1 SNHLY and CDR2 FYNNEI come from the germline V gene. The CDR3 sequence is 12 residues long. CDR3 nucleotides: TGTGCCAGCAACTTCAGGGATCCCTGGGCTTTCTTT. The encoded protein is CASNFRDPWAFF.

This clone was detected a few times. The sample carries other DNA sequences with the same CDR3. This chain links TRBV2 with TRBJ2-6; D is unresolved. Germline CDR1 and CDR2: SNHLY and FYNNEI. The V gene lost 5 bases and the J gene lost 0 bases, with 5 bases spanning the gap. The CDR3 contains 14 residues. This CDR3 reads CASSPSSGANVLTF. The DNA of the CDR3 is TGTGCCAGCAGTCCCTCCTCTGGGGCCAACGTCCTGACTTTC.

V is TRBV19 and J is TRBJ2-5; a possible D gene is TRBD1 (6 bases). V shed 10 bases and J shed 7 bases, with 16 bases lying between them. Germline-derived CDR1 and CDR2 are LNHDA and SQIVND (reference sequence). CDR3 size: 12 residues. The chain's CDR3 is CATRDNSRTQYF. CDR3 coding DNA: TGTGCCACTCGGGACAACTCTCGGACCCAGTACTTC.

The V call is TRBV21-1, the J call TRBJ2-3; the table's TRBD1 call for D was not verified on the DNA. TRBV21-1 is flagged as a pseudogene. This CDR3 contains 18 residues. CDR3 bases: TGTGCCAGCAGCGCGGCCATCTTCGTGTGGGGGCCCACAGATACGCAGTATTTT. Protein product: CASSAAIFVWGPTDTQYF.

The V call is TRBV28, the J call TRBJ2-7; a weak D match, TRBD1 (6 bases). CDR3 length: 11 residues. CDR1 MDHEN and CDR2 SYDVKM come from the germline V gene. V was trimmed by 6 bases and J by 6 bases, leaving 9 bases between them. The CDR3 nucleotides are TGTGCCAGCAGGGCAGGGGCCGAGCAGTACTTC. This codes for CASRAGAEQYF.

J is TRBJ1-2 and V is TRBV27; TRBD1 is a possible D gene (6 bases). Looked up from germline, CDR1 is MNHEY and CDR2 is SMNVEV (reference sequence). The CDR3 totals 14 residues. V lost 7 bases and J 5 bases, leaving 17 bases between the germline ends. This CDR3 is CASNFRGRGYGYTF. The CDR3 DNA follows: TGTGCCAGCAACTTTCGGGGCAGGGGATATGGCTACACCTTC.

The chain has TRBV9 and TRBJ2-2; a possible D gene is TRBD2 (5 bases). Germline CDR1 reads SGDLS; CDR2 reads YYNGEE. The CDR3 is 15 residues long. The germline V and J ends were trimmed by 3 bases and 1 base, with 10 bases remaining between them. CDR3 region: CASSGTSQNTGELFF. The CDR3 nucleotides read TGTGCCAGCAGCGGAACTAGTCAGAACACCGGGGAGCTGTTTTTT.

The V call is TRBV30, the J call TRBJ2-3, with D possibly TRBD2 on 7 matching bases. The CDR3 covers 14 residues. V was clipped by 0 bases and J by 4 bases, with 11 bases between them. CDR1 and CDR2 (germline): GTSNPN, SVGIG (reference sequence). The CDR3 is CAWSVGGGADTQYF. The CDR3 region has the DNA TGTGCCTGGAGTGTAGGAGGGGGGGCAGATACGCAGTATTTT.

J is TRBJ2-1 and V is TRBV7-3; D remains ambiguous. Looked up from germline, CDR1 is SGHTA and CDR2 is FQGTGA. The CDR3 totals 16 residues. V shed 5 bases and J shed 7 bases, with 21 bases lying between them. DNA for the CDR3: TGTGCCAGCAGCCCCTTTCCGGGTTCCCCCTCTAATGAGCAGTTCTTC. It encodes CASSPFPGSPSNEQFF.

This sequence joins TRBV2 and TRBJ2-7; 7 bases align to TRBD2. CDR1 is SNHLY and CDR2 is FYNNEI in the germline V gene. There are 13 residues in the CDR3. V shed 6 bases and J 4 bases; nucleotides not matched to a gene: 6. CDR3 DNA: TGTGCCAGCAGGCTGACAGCGGGATACGAGCAGTACTTC. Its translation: CASRLTAGYEQYF.

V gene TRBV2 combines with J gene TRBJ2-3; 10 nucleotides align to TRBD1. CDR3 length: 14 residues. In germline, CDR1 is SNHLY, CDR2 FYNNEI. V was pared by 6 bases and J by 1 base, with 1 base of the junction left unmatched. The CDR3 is CASRGTGGTDTQYF. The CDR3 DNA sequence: TGTGCCAGCAGGGGGACAGGGGGCACAGATACGCAGTATTTT. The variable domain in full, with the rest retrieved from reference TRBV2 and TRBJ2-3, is EPEVTQTPSHQVTQMGQEVILRCVPISNHLYFYWYRQILGQKVEFLVSFYNNEISEKSEIFDDQFSVERPDGSNFTLKIRSTKLEDSAMYFCASRGTGGTDTQYFGPGTRLTVL.

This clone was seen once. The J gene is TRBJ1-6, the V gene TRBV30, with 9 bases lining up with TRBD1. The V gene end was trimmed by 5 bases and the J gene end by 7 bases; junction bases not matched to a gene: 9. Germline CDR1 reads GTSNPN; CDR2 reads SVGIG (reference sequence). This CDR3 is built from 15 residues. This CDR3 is CAWQEGQGGNSPLHF. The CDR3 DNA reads TGTGCCTGGCAGGAGGGACAGGGAGGCAATTCACCCCTCCACTTT.

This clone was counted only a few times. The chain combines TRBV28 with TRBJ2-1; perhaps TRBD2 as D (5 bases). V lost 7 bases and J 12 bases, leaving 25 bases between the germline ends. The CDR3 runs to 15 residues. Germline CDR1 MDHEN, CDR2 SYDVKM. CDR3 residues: CASTYSGVGHATQFF. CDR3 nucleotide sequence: TGTGCCAGCACCTATTCCGGGGTGGGTCACGCAACGCAGTTCTTC.

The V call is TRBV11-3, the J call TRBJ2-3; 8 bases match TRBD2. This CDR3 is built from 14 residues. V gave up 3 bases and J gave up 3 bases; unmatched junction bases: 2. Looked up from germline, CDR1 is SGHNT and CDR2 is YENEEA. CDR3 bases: TGTGCCAGCAGCTTCGGGGGGGCAACAGATACGCAGTATTTT. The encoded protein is CASSFGGATDTQYF.

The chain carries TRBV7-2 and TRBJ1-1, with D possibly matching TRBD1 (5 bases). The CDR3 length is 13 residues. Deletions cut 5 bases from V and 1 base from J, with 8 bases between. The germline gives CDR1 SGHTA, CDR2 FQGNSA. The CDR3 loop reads CASSRQRNTEAFF. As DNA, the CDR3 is TGTGCCAGCAGCCGACAGAGGAACACTGAAGCTTTCTTT.

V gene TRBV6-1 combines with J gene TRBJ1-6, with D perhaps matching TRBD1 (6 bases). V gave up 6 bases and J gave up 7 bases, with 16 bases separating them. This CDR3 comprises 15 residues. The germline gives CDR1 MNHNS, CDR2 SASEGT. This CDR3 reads CASRPVQGWNSPLHF. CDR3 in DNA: TGTGCCAGCAGGCCCGTACAGGGCTGGAATTCACCCCTCCACTTT.

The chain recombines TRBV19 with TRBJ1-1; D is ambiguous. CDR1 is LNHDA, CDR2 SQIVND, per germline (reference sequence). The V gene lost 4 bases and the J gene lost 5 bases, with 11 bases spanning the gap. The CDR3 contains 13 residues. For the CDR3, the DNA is TGTGCCAGTAGTACCGTCAGACATACTGAAGCTTTCTTT. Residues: CASSTVRHTEAFF.

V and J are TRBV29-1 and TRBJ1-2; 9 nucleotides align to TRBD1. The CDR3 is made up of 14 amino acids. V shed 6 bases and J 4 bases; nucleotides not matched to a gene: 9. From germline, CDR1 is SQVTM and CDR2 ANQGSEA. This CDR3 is CSVRTGGAAYGYTF. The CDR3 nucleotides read TGCAGCGTGAGAACAGGGGGCGCGGCCTATGGCTACACCTTC.